This T cell receptor beta chain derives from a study of cytomegalovirus exposure and HLA in healthy donors. Nominally healthy donors were sampled, though unrecorded immune exposures were likely. The germline V gene has CDR1 SEHNR and CDR2 FQNEAQ (reference sequence). This CDR3 has 14 amino acids. Germline trimming cut 5 bases from V and 5 bases from J; bases unmatched to any gene: 7. The primer mix had 60 Vbeta and 13 Jbeta primers. The assay was immunoSEQ multiplex PCR, and TCRdb's table has in-frame clones only and misses some. The data show tens of thousands of clones, less than 65% seen once. This receptor was obtained from a woman in her thirties in good health and CMV-seronegative. The chain recombines TRBV7-9 with TRBJ1-1, with 8 bases matching TRBD1. Sequencing was done on a sample of PBMCs. The CDR3 region is CASSRQGAGTEAFF. The CDR3 nucleotides read TGTGCCAGCAGCCGGCAGGGGGCGGGAACTGAAGCTTTCTTT.